The 18 T cell receptor beta chains below come from one sample, sequenced in a study of CD8 T cells in ankylosing spondylitis. Each CDR3 protein gets one entry after TCRdb re-called the 5' RACE reads with MiXCR. Of around 890,000 distinct CDR3 sequences detected, roughly 10% appear once; the ten largest clones hold around 0.51%. No antigen has been assigned to these receptors. Study conclusions and caveats: Several highly homologous variants formed a TCR beta motif that appeared characteristic of ankylosing spondylitis blood.

The material sequenced was blood, either unsorted or a sorted T cell fraction (not recorded which). All receptors derive from a male donor with ankylosing spondylitis.

The sample holds a few counts of this clonotype. The gene calls are TRBV4-2 and TRBJ2-7; TRBD1 agrees at 7 bases. The CDR3 is made up of 15 amino acids. Germline V CDR1 and CDR2: LGHNA, YNFKEQ. The ends lost 3 bases at V and 0 bases at J; junction bases unmatched: 5. The CDR3 protein is CASSQQTGDSYEQYF. CDR3 sequence (DNA): TGTGCCAGCAGCCAGCAAACAGGGGACTCCTACGAGCAGTACTTC.

The table lists this clonotype with a few counts. The V gene is TRBV29-1, the J gene TRBJ1-1, with TRBD1 as a possible D gene (6 bases). Germline V gene data show CDR1 as SQVTM and CDR2 as ANQGSEA. This CDR3 comprises 13 residues. V was trimmed by 4 bases and J by 2 bases, leaving 11 bases between them. CDR3 in amino acids: CSVGDNLNTEAFF. In DNA form, the CDR3 reads TGCAGCGTTGGGGACAACCTTAACACTGAAGCTTTCTTT.

J is TRBJ1-2 and V is TRBV7-9, with 7 bases that match TRBD1. V trimming: 5 bases; J trimming: 5 bases; junction bases outside the gene matches: 17. Germline assignment: CDR1 SEHNR and CDR2 FQNEAQ (reference sequence). The CDR3 consists of 17 residues. The CDR3 sequence: CASSANLLRQGGYGYTF. The CDR3, as DNA: TGTGCCAGCAGCGCAAACCTTTTGAGACAGGGCGGGTATGGCTACACCTTC.

Only a few counts were recorded for this clonotype. The chain combines TRBV4-3 with TRBJ2-5, with 7 nucleotides matching TRBD1. Trimming took 4 bases from V and 3 from J; bases not matched to a gene: 5. CDR1 is LGHNA, CDR2 YSLEER, per germline. This CDR3 contains 14 residues. CDR3 in amino acids: CASSPQGKEETQYF. The CDR3 nucleotides are TGCGCCAGCAGCCCACAGGGGAAAGAAGAGACCCAGTACTTC.

The CDR3 sequence is CASTTGGANVLTF. In nucleotides, the CDR3 is TGTGCCAGCACCACGGGGGGGGCCAACGTCCTGACTTTC. The V gene is TRBV25-1, the J gene TRBJ2-6; weak D call: TRBD2 (5 bases). The germline gives CDR1 MGHDK, CDR2 SYGVNS. This CDR3 spans 13 amino acids. V shed 7 bases and J shed 4 bases, with 8 bases lying between them.

This clonotype turned up a few times. This chain joins TRBV4-2 and TRBJ2-7; D is undetermined. V gave up 3 bases and J gave up 2 bases, with 11 bases separating them. The CDR3 runs to 14 residues. From germline, CDR1 is LGHNA and CDR2 YNFKEQ. The CDR3 DNA follows: TGTGCCAGCAGCCAGCAGACAAAGACCTACGAGCAGTACTTC. Amino acids: CASSQQTKTYEQYF.

The rearrangement uses TRBV18 and TRBJ2-7; possibly TRBD1 for D (7 bases). CDR3 length: 16 amino acids. CDR1 and CDR2 from the germline V gene are KGHSH and LQKENI. V was trimmed by 6 bases and J by 1 base, leaving 19 bases between them. CDR3 protein: CASSSRRGLSSYEQYF. DNA of the CDR3: TGTGCCAGCTCGAGCAGGAGGGGGCTCTCGTCCTACGAGCAGTACTTC. Together with reference TRBV18 and TRBJ2-7, the CDR3 gives the full variable domain: NAGVMQNPRHLVRRRGQEARLRCSPMKGHSHVYWYRQLPEEGLKFMVYLQKENIIDESGMPKERFSAEFPKEGPSILRIQQVVRGDSAAYFCASSSRRGLSSYEQYFGPGTRLTVT.

V is TRBV5-6 and J is TRBJ2-3; D uncertain. Trimming removed 1 base at V and 6 bases at J, with 12 bases between. Germline CDR1 and CDR2: SGHDT and YYEEEE. The CDR3 spans 14 residues. CDR3 bases: TGTGCCAGCAGCTTGAACTCCCCCCCGGATACGCAGTATTTT. Translated: CASSLNSPPDTQYF. Filled out from reference TRBV5-6 and TRBJ2-3, the complete variable domain reads DAGVTQSPTHLIKTRGQQVTLRCSPKSGHDTVSWYQQALGQGPQFIFQYYEEEERQRGNFPDRFSGHQFPNYSSELNVNALLLGDSALYLCASSLNSPPDTQYFGPGTRLTVL.

Many counts were recorded for this clonotype. CDR3 residues: CSANTLGQATDTQYF. For the CDR3, the DNA is TGCAGTGCCAATACTCTTGGGCAGGCCACAGATACGCAGTATTTT. The chain uses TRBV20-1 and TRBJ2-3, with unresolved D. CDR3 length: 15 amino acids. V lost 6 bases, J lost 2 bases, and 18 bases lay in between. The germline CDR1 and CDR2 sequences are DFQATT and SNEGSKA (reference sequence).

The CDR3 reads CASSPSGAGVYEQYF. The CDR3 nucleotides read TGTGCCAGCAGTCCGTCGGGGGCGGGGGTCTACGAGCAGTACTTC. The V and J genes are TRBV6-2 or TRBV6-3 and TRBJ2-7; TRBD2 is a possible D gene (7 bases). Trimming stripped 5 bases from V and 3 bases from J, with 17 bases between. Germline V gene sequence: CDR1 MNHEY, CDR2 SVGEGT. The CDR3 runs to 15 residues.

This chain connects TRBV29-1 to TRBJ2-3; TRBD2 matches at 7 bases. The CDR3 extends over 14 amino acids. CDR1 and CDR2 (germline): SQVTM, ANQGSEA. V lost 8 bases, J lost 3 bases, and 11 bases stayed unmatched. Here the CDR3 DNA reads TGCAGCTCCCCTCTGGGGGGGGGGACAGATACGCAGTATTTT. Protein: CSSPLGGGTDTQYF.

Only a few counts were recorded for this clonotype. The chain recombines TRBV30 with TRBJ2-3; 10 bases align to TRBD1. The CDR3 totals 16 residues. J gave up 5 bases and V 6 bases, and 14 bases lay outside the gene matches. Germline CDR1 is GTSNPN and CDR2 is SVGIG (reference sequence). The CDR3 protein is CACSGTGASWGDTQYF. The CDR3 DNA reads TGTGCCTGCTCGGGGACAGGGGCCTCCTGGGGAGATACGCAGTATTTT.

This clonotype was found a few times. This chain uses TRBV5-6 with TRBJ2-5; D ambiguous. CDR1 SGHDT and CDR2 YYEEEE come from the germline V gene. V gave up 4 bases and J gave up 1 base, with 11 bases separating them. CDR3 length equals 14 residues. The CDR3, as DNA: TGTGCCAGCAGCCGCGCCTTTTCCCAAGAGACCCAGTACTTC. Its protein is CASSRAFSQETQYF.

The rearrangement joins TRBV3-1 to TRBJ1-6, with 8 bases aligning to TRBD1. CDR3 length: 12 amino acids. The V gene end was trimmed by 10 bases and the J gene end by 8 bases; junction bases not matched to a gene: 4. Germline assignment: CDR1 LGHDT and CDR2 YNNKEL (reference sequence). CDR3 sequence reads: CATGQVDSPLHF. In DNA form, the CDR3 reads TGTGCCACGGGACAGGTGGATTCACCCCTCCACTTT.

This clonotype was counted a few times. For the CDR3, the DNA is TGCAGTGCTAGGCGGATCGGGAGTCACTCCTACAATGAGCAGTTCTTC. Amino acids: CSARRIGSHSYNEQFF. J is TRBJ2-1 and V is TRBV20-1; possibly TRBD2 for D (6 bases). Germline CDR1 reads DFQATT; CDR2 reads SNEGSKA (reference sequence). Trimming removed 3 bases at V and 0 bases at J, with 15 bases between. The CDR3 sequence is 16 residues long.

This clonotype was found many times. The chain combines TRBV4-3 with TRBJ1-1; 8 bases line up with TRBD1. Germline V lookup: CDR1 LGHNA, CDR2 YSLEER. After removal of 4 bases from V and 3 bases from J, the junction contained 7 bases not matched to a gene. The CDR3 has 15 residues. The CDR3 spells CASSPRNRGDTEAFF. The CDR3 DNA follows: TGCGCCAGCAGCCCACGAAACAGGGGGGACACTGAAGCTTTCTTT.

This clonotype was recorded a few times. The J gene is TRBJ2-7, the V gene TRBV4-3, with a weak D call TRBD2 (6 bases). Looked up from germline, CDR1 is LGHNA and CDR2 is YSLEER. This CDR3 spans 15 amino acids. V gave up 5 bases and J gave up 2 bases, with 16 bases separating them. CDR3 DNA sequence: TGCGCCAGCAGCAAGGGACTCCCGAACACCTACGAGCAGTACTTC. The encoded protein is CASSKGLPNTYEQYF.

This clonotype was counted between two and nine times. The chain joins TRBV20-1 to TRBJ2-2; TRBD1 agrees at 10 bases. In germline, CDR1 is DFQATT, CDR2 SNEGSKA (reference sequence). This CDR3 is built from 13 residues. Unmatched junction bases numbered 3, after V lost 4 bases and J lost 7 bases. The CDR3 reads CSAKGQGDGELFF. CDR3 nucleotide sequence: TGCAGTGCTAAAGGACAGGGGGACGGGGAGCTGTTTTTT.